The rows below give T cell receptor beta chains drawn from one sample of a study of OX40 agonist ivuxolimab in advanced cancers. Assay: immunoSEQ multiplex PCR; the TCRdb copy retains only in-frame clones and omits some. The data hold under 100,000 clones, with 85% to 90% observed a single time. This material consisted of CD4+ or CD8+ T cells sorted from blood, taken in a trial of the OX40 agonist ivuxolimab. Receptors were obtained from an adult with an advanced solid tumor such as melanoma, head and neck, liver or kidney cancer. The CDR3 runs from the conserved cysteine through the conserved F or W. A D gene is named only where the DNA matches it firmly. Where a row states a size, it is once, few, many or the class of an expanded clone; other rows omit it.

clone_size,v_call,j_call,d_call,cdr3_aa,cdr3_nt
.,TRBV20-1,TRBJ1-1,.,CSARVNTEAFF,TGCAGTGCGAGGGTGAACACTGAAGCTTTCTTT
.,TRBV7-2,TRBJ2-5,TRBD2,CASSQYSGSETQYF,TGTGCCAGCAGCCAGTATAGCGGGTCAGAGACCCAGTACTTC
few,TRBV19,TRBJ1-2,TRBD1,CASTPQMPGQAVYGYTF,TGTGCCAGTACCCCCCAGATGCCGGGACAGGCCGTCTATGGCTACACCTTC
.,TRBV28,TRBJ2-7,.,CASSSLPGTAAYEQYF,TGTGCCAGCAGTTCCCTCCCCGGGACTGCGGCCTACGAGCAGTACTTC
.,TRBV5-5,TRBJ1-2,TRBD1,CASSLQGKDYGYTF,TGTGCCAGCAGCTTACAGGGGAAGGACTATGGCTACACCTTC
.,TRBV15,TRBJ2-7,.,CATSRYRESPREQYF,TGTGCCACCAGCAGGTACAGGGAATCACCACGAGAGCAGTACTTC
.,TRBV19,TRBJ1-5,.,CASRAGNGNQPQHF,TGTGCCAGTAGAGCAGGGAACGGCAATCAGCCCCAGCATTTT
.,TRBV28,TRBJ1-2,.,CASSLSTGYTF,TGTGCCAGCAGTTTATCCACTGGCTACACCTTC
.,TRBV19,TRBJ2-1,.,CASSIRAASSYNEQFF,TGTGCCAGTAGTATTAGAGCGGCGAGCTCCTACAATGAGCAGTTCTTC
few,TRBV19,TRBJ1-2,TRBD1,CASSPGTGPFYGYTF,TGTGCCAGTAGCCCCGGGACAGGACCGTTCTATGGCTACACCTTC
.,TRBV7-3,TRBJ2-2,.,CASSLEVTHRGELFF,TGTGCCAGCAGCTTAGAAGTTACCCATCGCGGGGAGCTGTTTTTT
.,TRBV5-6,TRBJ2-5,.,CASSSGTDQETQYF,TGTGCCAGCAGCTCCGGGACGGACCAAGAGACCCAGTACTTC
.,TRBV30,TRBJ2-5,.,CAWSLGTLGETQYF,TGTGCCTGGAGTCTCGGGACTCTGGGGGAGACCCAGTACTTC
few,TRBV10-3,TRBJ2-7,TRBD1,CAIRARTGDEQYF,TGTGCCATCAGGGCGCGGACAGGCGACGAGCAGTACTTC
.,TRBV4-2,TRBJ2-7,TRBD2,CASSQGAGGLYEQYF,TGTGCCAGCAGCCAGGGGGCGGGGGGACTGTACGAGCAGTACTTC
.,TRBV27,TRBJ1-1,.,CASSKTISTVNTEAFF,TGTGCCAGCAGTAAAACGATCTCGACGGTGAACACTGAAGCTTTCTTT
.,TRBV7-9,TRBJ2-7,TRBD2,CASSLIGLATDEQYF,TGTGCCAGCAGCTTGATCGGACTAGCGACAGACGAGCAGTACTTC
few,TRBV7-8,TRBJ2-7,TRBD1,CASSLGGTGNYEQYF,TGTGCCAGCAGCTTAGGGGGGACAGGGAACTACGAGCAGTACTTC
once,TRBV5-1,TRBJ1-1,.,CASSIRQKGAEAFF,TGCGCCAGCAGCATCCGACAGAAAGGGGCTGAAGCTTTCTTT
.,TRBV29-1,TRBJ1-1,.,CSVEGGAFF,TGCAGCGTTGAAGGTGGTGCTTTCTTT
.,TRBV5-1,TRBJ1-2,TRBD1,CASSPTGGNYGYTF,TGCGCCAGCAGCCCCACAGGGGGCAACTATGGCTACACCTTC
.,TRBV9,TRBJ2-5,.,CASSGEEGTVETQYF,TGTGCCAGCAGCGGAGAAGAAGGAACGGTCGAGACCCAGTACTTC
.,TRBV19,TRBJ2-3,.,CASSERRTDTQYF,TGTGCCAGTAGTGAACGACGCACAGATACGCAGTATTTT
once,TRBV19,TRBJ2-1,.,CASSIQSQQFF,TGTGCCAGTAGTATCCAGTCCCAGCAGTTCTTC
.,TRBV18,TRBJ2-1,.,CASSPAWRQVYNEQFF,TGTGCCAGCTCACCAGCGTGGAGACAAGTCTACAATGAGCAGTTCTTC
.,TRBV19,TRBJ2-2,.,CASSIEPRVVGELFF,TGTGCCAGTAGTATAGAACCGCGGGTGGTCGGGGAGCTGTTTTTT
.,TRBV7-2,TRBJ2-1,.,CASGKYNEQFF,TGTGCCAGCGGAAAGTACAATGAGCAGTTCTTC
.,TRBV6-5,TRBJ1-1,.,CAVAESGDTEAFF,TGTGCCGTAGCGGAATCAGGGGACACTGAAGCTTTCTTT
once,TRBV18,TRBJ2-1,.,CASSPLVEGENEQFF,TGTGCCAGCTCACCCCTCGTGGAGGGGGAAAATGAGCAGTTCTTC
.,TRBV2,TRBJ2-5,.,CASSELSREETQYF,TGTGCCAGCAGTGAATTGAGCAGGGAAGAGACCCAGTACTTC
.,TRBV9,TRBJ2-1,.,CASSVAFEGSYNEQFF,TGTGCCAGCAGCGTAGCTTTTGAGGGCTCCTACAATGAGCAGTTCTTC
once,TRBV4-2,TRBJ1-6,TRBD1,CASSQENRGSSPLHF,TGTGCCAGCAGCCAAGAAAACAGGGGGAGTTCACCCCTCCACTTT
.,TRBV14,TRBJ2-7,.,CASSQEGWRRDEQYF,TGTGCCAGCAGCCAAGAAGGGTGGAGGAGGGACGAGCAGTACTTC
.,TRBV5-1,TRBJ1-3,.,CASSGGVAGNTIYF,TGCGCCAGCAGCGGCGGCGTGGCTGGAAACACCATATATTTT
.,TRBV19,TRBJ2-7,TRBD2,CASSIQTAGEYEQYF,TGTGCCAGTAGTATACAAACAGCGGGAGAATACGAGCAGTACTTC
few,TRBV4-2,TRBJ1-5,.,CASSQEGQIKNQPQHF,TGTGCCAGCAGCCAAGAAGGTCAGATCAAGAATCAGCCCCAGCATTTT
.,TRBV11-2,TRBJ2-1,TRBD1,CASSLTGGDEQFF,TGTGCCAGCAGCCTGACAGGGGGCGATGAGCAGTTCTTC
.,TRBV7-2,TRBJ1-1,.,CASSHWGRTMNTEAFF,TGTGCCAGCAGCCACTGGGGGCGCACCATGAACACTGAAGCTTTCTTT
.,TRBV7-9,TRBJ1-1,.,CASSLGRDRAFF,TGTGCCAGCAGCCTTGGGCGGGATAGAGCTTTCTTT
.,TRBV9,TRBJ2-7,TRBD2,CASSEQGLVGEQYF,TGTGCCAGCAGCGAACAGGGACTAGTGGGCGAGCAGTACTTC
.,TRBV18,TRBJ2-3,.,CASSPMGQNTDTQYF,TGTGCCAGCTCACCAATGGGGCAGAACACAGATACGCAGTATTTT
.,TRBV9,TRBJ1-3,TRBD1,CASSGTGGGNTIYF,TGTGCCAGCAGCGGGACAGGGGGCGGAAACACCATATATTTT
.,TRBV18,TRBJ1-5,.,CASSPGGRPSNQPQHF,TGTGCCAGCTCACCGGGGGGTCGACCTAGCAATCAGCCCCAGCATTTT
.,TRBV28,TRBJ2-2,TRBD1,CASSPTGGHTGELFF,TGTGCCAGCAGTCCGACAGGGGGACACACCGGGGAGCTGTTTTTT
.,TRBV5-1,TRBJ2-5,.,CASSLISGGEETQYF,TGCGCCAGCAGCTTGATTAGCGGAGGCGAAGAGACCCAGTACTTC
.,TRBV29-1,TRBJ1-4,.,CSVEVENGEKLFF,TGCAGCGTTGAAGTTGAAAACGGGGAAAAACTGTTTTTT
.,TRBV4-3,TRBJ1-5,TRBD1,CASSQDRRTGRPQHF,TGCGCCAGCAGCCAAGATCGGAGGACAGGGAGGCCCCAGCATTTT
.,TRBV7-3,TRBJ1-6,TRBD1,CASSPGTGGSPLHF,TGTGCCAGCAGCCCCGGGACAGGGGGTTCACCCCTCCACTTT
.,TRBV7-7,TRBJ1-1,.,CASSLAPRGEAFF,TGTGCTAGCAGCTTAGCCCCCAGGGGAGAAGCTTTCTTT
few,TRBV5-1,TRBJ1-1,.,CASSLADGQYTEAFF,TGCGCCAGCAGCTTGGCCGACGGACAGTACACTGAAGCTTTCTTT
.,TRBV5-1,TRBJ1-5,.,CASSLNGVHQPQHF,TGCGCCAGCAGCTTGAATGGGGTGCATCAGCCCCAGCATTTT
.,TRBV7-9,TRBJ2-7,TRBD1,CASTAVVSGTGTASDF,TGTGCCAGCACCGCCGTCGTTTCCGGGACAGGCACTGCTTCGGACTTC
few,TRBV28,TRBJ2-7,.,CASSSPTIYEQYF,TGTGCCAGCAGTTCCCCGACTATCTACGAGCAGTACTTC
.,TRBV28,TRBJ1-4,.,CASSPERRDEKLFF,TGTGCCAGCAGTCCTGAGCGGCGAGACGAAAAACTGTTTTTT
.,TRBV25-1,TRBJ1-5,.,CASRGSFNQPQHF,TGTGCCAGCAGGGGGTCTTTCAATCAGCCCCAGCATTTT
.,TRBV7-9,TRBJ1-1,.,CASSLDDGKAFF,TGTGCCAGCAGCTTAGACGACGGGAAAGCTTTCTTT
.,TRBV28,TRBJ1-4,TRBD1,CASSPAGTGANEKLFF,TGTGCCAGCAGTCCAGCCGGGACAGGGGCTAATGAAAAACTGTTTTTT
.,TRBV11-3,TRBJ2-3,TRBD2,CASSTSGRADTQYF,TGTGCCAGCAGCACTAGCGGGAGAGCAGATACGCAGTATTTT
.,TRBV5-4,TRBJ2-7,.,CASSLGTNSYEQYF,TGTGCCAGCAGCTTGGGGACAAACTCCTACGAGCAGTACTTC